The entry that follows covers one TCR beta chain sequence. V was clipped by 2 bases and J by 4 bases, with 17 bases between them. Germline lookup yields CDR1 MNHEY and CDR2 SVGAGI. There are 16 residues in the CDR3. This record belongs to a study of blood T cell repertoires in COVID-19. In the authors' workflow: Amplified reference gene primers provided the basis for estimating nucleated cell counts. The assay was immunoSEQ multiplex PCR, and TCRdb's table has in-frame clones only and misses some. That table is the source of V, J and clone size, and D and trimming were worked out from the DNA. The repertoire has 130,000 to 150,000 clones, around 83% of them found once; the top ten carry more than 4.5%. Adults between roughly 18 and 95 years of age took part from under 25 US areas.

The chain links TRBV6-5 to TRBJ1-1; tentatively, D is TRBD1 (5 bases). The TCR sequence derives from a woman aged 45 to 65 who had been exposed to COVID-19. The sequenced sample consisted of PBMCs or T cells enriched from blood (not recorded which). CDR3 coding DNA: TGTGCCAGCAGTTACGTCGTTATGGGGGAGGGCACTGAAGCTTTCTTT. Translation: CASSYVVMGEGTEAFF.